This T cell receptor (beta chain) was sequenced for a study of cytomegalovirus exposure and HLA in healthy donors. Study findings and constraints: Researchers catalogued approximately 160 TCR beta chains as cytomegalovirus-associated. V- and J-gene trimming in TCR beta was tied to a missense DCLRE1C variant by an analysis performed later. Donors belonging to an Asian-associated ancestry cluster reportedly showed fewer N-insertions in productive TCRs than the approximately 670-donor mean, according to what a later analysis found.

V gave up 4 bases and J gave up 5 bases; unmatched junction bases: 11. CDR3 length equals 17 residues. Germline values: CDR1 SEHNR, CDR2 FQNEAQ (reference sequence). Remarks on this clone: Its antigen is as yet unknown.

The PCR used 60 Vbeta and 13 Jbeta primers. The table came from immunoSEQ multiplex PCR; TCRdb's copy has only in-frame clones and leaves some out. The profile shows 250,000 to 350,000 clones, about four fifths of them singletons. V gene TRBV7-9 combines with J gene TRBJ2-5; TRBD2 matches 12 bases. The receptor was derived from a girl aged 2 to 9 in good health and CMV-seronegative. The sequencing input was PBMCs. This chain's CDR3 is CASSSASGGAERETQYF. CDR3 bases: TGTGCCAGCAGCTCGGCTAGCGGGGGGGCCGAGAGGGAGACCCAGTACTTC.